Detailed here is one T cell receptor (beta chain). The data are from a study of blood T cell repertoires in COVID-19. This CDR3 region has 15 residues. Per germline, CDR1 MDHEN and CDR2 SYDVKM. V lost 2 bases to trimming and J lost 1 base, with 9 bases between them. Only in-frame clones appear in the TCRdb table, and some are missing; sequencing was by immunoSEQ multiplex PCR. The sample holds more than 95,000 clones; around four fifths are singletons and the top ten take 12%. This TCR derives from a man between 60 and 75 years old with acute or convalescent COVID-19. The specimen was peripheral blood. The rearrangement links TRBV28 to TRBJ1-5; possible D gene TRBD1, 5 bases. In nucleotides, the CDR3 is TGTGCCAGCAGTTTACGGCAGGGAAGCAATCAGCCCCAGCATTTT. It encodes CASSLRQGSNQPQHF.